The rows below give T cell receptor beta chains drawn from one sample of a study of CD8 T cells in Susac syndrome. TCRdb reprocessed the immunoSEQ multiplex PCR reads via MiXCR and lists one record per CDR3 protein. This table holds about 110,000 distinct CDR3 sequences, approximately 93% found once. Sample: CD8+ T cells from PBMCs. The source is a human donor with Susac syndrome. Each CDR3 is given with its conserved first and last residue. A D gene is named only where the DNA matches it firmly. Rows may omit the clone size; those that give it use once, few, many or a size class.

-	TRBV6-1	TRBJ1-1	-	TGTGCCAGCAGATCAGTGGGTAGGACAGAGATTAACACTGAAGCTTTCTTT	CASRSVGRTEINTEAFF
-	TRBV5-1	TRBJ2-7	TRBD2	TGCGCCAGCAGCTTGGCCCCCGGGGGGAGCAACGAGCAGTACTTC	CASSLAPGGSNEQYF
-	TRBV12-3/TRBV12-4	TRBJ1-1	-	TGTGCCAGCAGTTTGGAATGGAACACTGAAGCTTTCTTT	CASSLEWNTEAFF
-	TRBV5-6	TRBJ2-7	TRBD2	TGTGCCAGCAGCCCTCGGGGGGGCCGTTACGAGCAGTACTTC	CASSPRGGRYEQYF
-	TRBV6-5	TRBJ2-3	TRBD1	TGTGCCAGCAGTTATCGCGCAGGGGGCAGCGGAGATACGCAGTATTTT	CASSYRAGGSGDTQYF
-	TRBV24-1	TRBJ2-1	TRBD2	TGTGCCACCAGTGATACTAGCGGGGGACCAAGCTCCTACAATGAGCAGTTCTTC	CATSDTSGGPSSYNEQFF
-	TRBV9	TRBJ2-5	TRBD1	TGTGCCAGCAGCGCAACCGGGACAGGGGTTTCGGGTGAGACCCAGTACTTC	CASSATGTGVSGETQYF
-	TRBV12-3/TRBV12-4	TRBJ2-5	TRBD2	TGTGCCAGCAGTCCTAGCGGGGGGCCCCAAGAGACCCAGTACTTC	CASSPSGGPQETQYF
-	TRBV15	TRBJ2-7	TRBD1	TGTGCCACCAGCATAGGACAGGGAATAGGCGAGCAGTACTTC	CATSIGQGIGEQYF
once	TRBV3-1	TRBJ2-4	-	TGTGCCAGCAGCCAAGACAGCGGCTTTGGGAACATTCAGTACTTC	CASSQDSGFGNIQYF